This T cell receptor beta chain was retrieved from a study of blood T cell repertoires in COVID-19. Turning to the study itself: Sources were T cells, B-cell-depleted T cells, or PBMCs; the material itself was cDNA or gDNA.

This CDR3 spans 13 amino acids. Germline V gene lookup returns CDR1 GTSNPN and CDR2 SVGIG (reference sequence). V lost 8 bases and J lost 4; bases outside the gene matches: 5. The repertoire was sequenced with immunoSEQ multiplex PCR; TCRdb's copy has only in-frame clones and lacks some. The table has fewer than 350,000 clones, 85% seen once. Enrolled through a virtual design, the participants were between 18 and 89 years of age and came from about two dozen US areas. Cohorts were based on clinical histories the participants reported. The clonotype originates from a young woman who had been exposed to COVID-19. Sequencing input: PBMCs or T cells enriched from blood (not recorded which). The rearrangement links TRBV30 to TRBJ2-1; 10 positions match TRBD2. CDR3 sequence: CARRTSGYNEQFF. CDR3 nucleotide sequence: TGTGCCCGCCGGACTAGCGGATACAATGAGCAGTTCTTC.